The present T cell receptor (beta chain) was sequenced within a study of blood T cell repertoires in COVID-19. Clones were read by immunoSEQ multiplex PCR, and TCRdb kept only the in-frame ones, dropping some. The sample lists 150,000 to 200,000 clones; 84% were seen once. The germline CDR1 and CDR2 sequences are LGHNA and YSLEER. This CDR3 is 16 amino acids long. V shed 4 bases and J shed 6 bases, with 16 bases lying between them. This clone has just one count. The receptor's source is a woman aged 45 to 65 who had recovered from COVID-19. Sequenced sample: PBMCs or T cells enriched from blood (not recorded which). V usage is TRBV4-3 and J usage is TRBJ1-6, with no clear D. Here the CDR3 reads CASSPSLGSINSPLHF. Here the CDR3 DNA reads TGCGCCAGCAGCCCCTCACTCGGGAGTATTAATTCACCCCTCCACTTT.